This T cell receptor beta chain was captured by sequencing in a study of blood T cell repertoires in COVID-19. Study overall: The United States, Italy and Spain provided the acute and convalescent COVID-19 samples. T cells, B-cell-depleted T cells, or PBMCs provided the cDNA or gDNA that served as material.

The V end was cut by 1 base, the J end by 4 bases, with 10 bases between. The CDR3 covers 14 residues. Germline-derived CDR1 and CDR2 are SEHNR and FQNEAQ (reference sequence). Original processing methods: Nucleated cell counts were estimated from reference gene primer amplification. The data were produced by immunoSEQ multiplex PCR, yet TCRdb's version contains in-frame clones alone and is incomplete. V and J calls and clone size are copied from that table; D and trimming were computed from the DNA. The table lists under 250,000 clones, about 86% of them singletons. The sample was peripheral blood. This TCR derives from a man between 50 and 59 years old with active or convalescent COVID-19. This chain links TRBV7-9 with TRBJ2-5; a weak D match, TRBD2 (5 bases). CDR3 sequence (DNA): TGTGCCAGCAGCTTAGTTTCTGAGGGAGAGACCCAGTACTTC. This translates into CASSLVSEGETQYF. Full variable domain (missing parts from reference TRBV7-9 and TRBJ2-5): DTGVSQNPRHKITKRGQNVTFRCDPISEHNRLYWYRQTLGQGPEFLTYFQNEAQLEKSRLLSDRFSAERPKGSFSTLEIQRTEQGDSAMYLCASSLVSEGETQYFGPGTRLLVL.